This T cell receptor (beta chain) came from a study of cytomegalovirus exposure and HLA in healthy donors. Comments on this clone: Its antigen is as yet unknown.

Trimming left V 0 bases short and J 1 base short, with 9 bases between. Germline V lookup: CDR1 ENHRY, CDR2 SYGVKD. The CDR3 sequence is 16 residues long. All donors participated as healthy donors of bone marrow. General observations from the study: There were a few CMV-associated chains whose specificity for CMV antigens was confirmed in vitro.

PCR amplification relied on 60 Vbeta primers (plus 13 Jbeta primers). Profiled with immunoSEQ multiplex PCR; TCRdb holds only in-frame clones, not every one. The sample lists about 160,000 clones, around 80% occurring once. Input material: PBMCs. The source of this sequence is a female donor in good health and CMV-seronegative. The chain carries TRBV10-3 and TRBJ2-2; D uncertain. CDR3 in amino acids: CAISESAVRNTGELFF. The CDR3, as DNA: TGTGCCATCAGTGAGTCGGCGGTAAGGAACACCGGGGAGCTGTTTTTT.